This TCR beta chain derives from a study of cytomegalovirus exposure and HLA in healthy donors. Study-wide points: Researchers reported in a later analysis that a missense DCLRE1C variant was tied to TCR beta V- and J-gene trimming. Several V segments, TRBV6-2 and TRBV6-3 among them, could not be told apart and were dropped. By HLA locus, TCR association rates varied in a later analysis, with DRB1 showing the most and HLA-C the fewest.

PCR was performed using 60 Vbeta and 13 Jbeta primers. Clones were read by immunoSEQ multiplex PCR, and TCRdb kept only the in-frame ones, dropping some. The top ten clones hold approximately 2.5% of a sample with 150,000 to 190,000 clones, about 85% of them seen once. Concerning this clone: What it recognizes is unknown.

Germline CDR1 and CDR2: MNHEY and SVGAGI. This CDR3 comprises 15 residues. The germline V and J ends were trimmed by 5 bases and 0 bases, with 12 bases remaining between them. Material: PBMCs. This receptor was taken from a woman younger than 35 in good health and CMV-seronegative. V and J are TRBV6-5 and TRBJ2-3; no clear D gene. The CDR3 DNA reads TGTGCCAGCAGTCGAGACACCCCTAGCACAGATACGCAGTATTTT. It specifies CASSRDTPSTDTQYF.